This entry is about one T cell receptor (beta chain). These data belong to a study of blood T cell repertoires in COVID-19. Study overall: Sources were T cells, B-cell-depleted T cells, or PBMCs; the material itself was cDNA or gDNA.

This table comes from immunoSEQ multiplex PCR, and its TCRdb copy is limited to in-frame clones, with some not included. The data contain 200,000 to 250,000 clones, almost 85% of them seen just once; the ten biggest clones take up about 15%. The germline CDR1 and CDR2 sequences are ENHRY and SYGVKD. V was trimmed by 11 bases and J by 0 bases, leaving 17 bases between them. The CDR3 is 14 residues long. The clonotype was recovered from a man aged 35-49 years who had recovered from COVID-19. This chain links TRBV10-3 with TRBJ2-7, with D possibly TRBD2 on 7 matching bases. The sequenced sample was PBMCs or T cells enriched from blood (not recorded which). The CDR3 sequence is CAAREGTHSYEQYF. CDR3 coding DNA: TGTGCCGCCAGGGAGGGGACACACTCCTACGAGCAGTACTTC.